The source of this TCR beta chain is a study of Graves' ophthalmopathy and Graves' hyperthyroidism (dated 2018 in TCRdb). The study in broad terms: Peripheral blood was collected at initial diagnosis, before any treatment. TCR beta repertoire signatures were used to distinguish Graves' ophthalmopathy from Graves' hyperthyroidism and to predict progression to ophthalmopathy. In total, some 130 blood samples were TCR-sequenced: fewer than 50 ophthalmopathy, some 75 hyperthyroidism and approximately 17 hyperthyroidism-to-ophthalmopathy patients. To explore V-J signatures that separate ophthalmopathy from hyperthyroidism, a discovery set of about a hundred patients was enrolled, consisting of about 41 with ophthalmopathy and about 60 with stable hyperthyroidism. For independent validation, a separate cohort was made up of some 18 hyperthyroidism patients plus 17 patients who later progressed from hyperthyroidism to ophthalmopathy. In roughly 6 hyperthyroidism patients, T-cell repertoires of thyroid tissue and blood were compared. Following sampling, methimazole starting at 30 mg daily was administered to hyperthyroidism patients, and high-dose intravenous methylprednisolone was administered to ophthalmopathy patients. The 100 discovery patients were randomly split 7:3 into training and test sets.

Ophthalmopathy patients were characterized by moderately to severely active disease, a Clinical Activity Score of at least 3, a NOSPECS grade of at least 4, and a disease duration under 3 months. Patients were excluded if they had other autoimmune diseases, uncontrolled infections, pregnancy or lactation. Diagnosis was based on clinical symptoms, serum thyroxine, TRAb, thyroid ultrasound and orbital computed tomography. PBMCs were isolated from roughly 10 ml of fresh peripheral blood by Ficoll-Paque density gradient centrifugation. Total RNA was extracted using Trizol reagent, and RNA quality was checked on an Agilent 2100 Bioanalyzer. A remark on this clonotype: It lacks a known antigen. The input lacks base qualities; no much larger clone sits a single base away.

Study-wide findings and limitations: Most expanded thyroid clonotypes with frequency above 0.001 were also detected in blood, suggesting blood repertoires may reflect the thyroid immune response. In cross-validation, the 13-signature model distinguished ophthalmopathy from stable hyperthyroidism with 85% to 90% sensitivity and just under 84% specificity, and in the test set the corresponding values were roughly 80% and 76%. No statistical method was used to set the sample size in advance, and the investigators knew which group each participant was assigned to. In validation, the model predicted ophthalmopathy progression with more than 70% sensitivity and 72.22% specificity; 12 predicted patients were CT-confirmed with GO in a median of roughly 6.8 months.

For repertoire sequencing, TCR beta CDR3 regions were amplified from RNA transcripts. The first round of RT-PCR was done with HTBI primers and the Qiagen OneStep RT-PCR kit, and was followed by a second round of multiplex PCR, then size selection and purification. Libraries were sequenced on an Illumina HiSeq2000 using paired-end 100 bp reads. The paper's processing steps were these. SOAPnuke was used for read processing, and reads with adapters, uncalled bases, a mean Phred below 15, or no exact constant-primer or identifier match were discarded. High-quality paired reads were merged with COPE v1.2.5. Each unique nucleotide sequence was defined as a clonotype, and clonotypes were aligned to IMGT TRB V, D and J references with MiTCR v1.1. Analysis was restricted to V-J combinations with a frequency above 0.0001, which covered 99% to 99.2% of repertoires. For each V-J combination, a TCR clonal expansion and chaos score was defined as F50 clonal expansion divided by the chaos observed in the TCRdist matrix. Welch's t-statistics and random forest were used to reduce the features to roughly 14 V-J combinations, which were then used as input to a naive Bayes classifier. Thyroid-blood repertoire similarity was quantified with the Morisita-Horn index. The public reads were reprocessed in TCRdb via fastp at Q25 and MiXCR, keeping in-frame beta chains. All rows with the same CDR3 protein become a single entry with the most common DNA and genes. None of the V and J calls come from the authors' own analysis; TCRdb made them. Across this sample there are some 170,000 distinct CDR3 sequences, with 30% to 45% seen only once. Roughly 8.9% of the sample is taken by the ten largest.

The germline V gene yields MDHEN for CDR1 and SYDVKM for CDR2. The CDR3 spans 15 residues, from the cysteine through the phenylalanine. The DNA shown is the 45-base CDR3, in frame from base 1. Trimming removed 3 bases from V and 3 bases from J, leaving 14 bases between the germline ends. The chain employs TRBV28 and TRBJ1-1, with no confident D gene call. Sequenced input: peripheral blood. This sequence originates from a man younger than 45 with Graves' ophthalmopathy. Donor details come from another sample of the same person, matched by shared clones. CDR3 region: CASSLWGGRDTEAFF. The DNA is as follows: TGTGCCAGCAGTTTGTGGGGAGGAAGGGACACTGAAGCTTTCTTT.